Below are 17 T cell receptor beta chains sequenced from a single sample in a study of T cell responses to AZD1222 COVID-19 vaccine. Assay: immunoSEQ multiplex PCR; the TCRdb copy retains only in-frame clones and omits some. The repertoire holds 100,000 to 150,000 clones, with around nine tenths as singletons. Specimen: peripheral blood, collected on day 0 of MenACWY control vaccination. These receptors all come from an adult in good health.

The chain is built from TRBV30 and TRBJ2-3; D might be TRBD1 (6 bases). Trimming stripped 3 bases from V and 0 bases from J, with 13 bases between. Germline CDR1 reads GTSNPN; CDR2 reads SVGIG (reference sequence). The CDR3 has 15 residues. The CDR3 protein is CAWSDRDTSTDTQYF. The DNA for the CDR3 is TGTGCCTGGAGCGACCGGGACACCAGCACAGATACGCAGTATTTT.

The rearrangement uses TRBV5-8 and TRBJ1-5; no clear D. Germline V gives CDR1 SGHTS, CDR2 YDEGEE. CDR3 length: 13 amino acids. Trimming cost V 4 bases and J 4 bases, with 9 bases left between them. DNA of the CDR3: TGTGCCAGCAGCCGCGGGGAAAATCAGCCCCAGCATTTT. It encodes CASSRGENQPQHF. Together with reference TRBV5-8 and TRBJ1-5, the CDR3 gives the full variable domain: EAGVTQSPTHLIKTRGQQATLRCSPISGHTSVYWYQQALGLGLQFLLWYDEGEERNRGNFPPRFSGRQFPNYSSELNVNALELEDSALYLCASSRGENQPQHFGDGTRLSIL.

V is TRBV5-1 and J is TRBJ2-7, with TRBD1 identical over 8 bases. In germline, CDR1 is SGHRS, CDR2 YFSETQ. This CDR3 has 17 amino acids. J lost 1 base, V lost 5 bases, and 14 bases had no gene match. CDR3 loop: CASSVRGRDRSSYEQYF. The CDR3 DNA sequence: TGCGCCAGCAGTGTCAGGGGTCGGGACAGGTCTTCCTACGAGCAGTACTTC.

V gene TRBV9 combines with J gene TRBJ1-1; perhaps TRBD1 as D (5 bases). The CDR3 is 14 amino acids. CDR1 SGDLS and CDR2 YYNGEE come from the germline V gene. Trimming stripped 4 bases from V and 0 bases from J, with 10 bases between. The CDR3 DNA follows: TGTGCCAGCAGCAGGGGTAGTTTGAACACTGAAGCTTTCTTT. Its protein product is CASSRGSLNTEAFF.

The chain recombines TRBV4-2 with TRBJ2-7; a weak D match, TRBD2 (6 bases). This CDR3 comprises 17 residues. Deletions cut 0 bases from V and 3 bases from J, with 18 bases between. The germline CDR1 and CDR2 sequences are LGHNA and YNFKEQ. CDR3 sequence reads: CASSQDSWTNPVYEQYF. CDR3 in DNA: TGTGCCAGCAGCCAAGACTCCTGGACTAACCCTGTCTACGAGCAGTACTTC.

The chain employs TRBV5-1 and TRBJ1-1; 8 nucleotides agree with TRBD1. CDR3 length equals 15 residues. Trimming removed 0 bases from V and 1 base from J; junction bases left unmatched: 2. Looked up from germline, CDR1 is SGHRS and CDR2 is YFSETQ. CDR3 loop: CASSLEGTGNTEAFF. CDR3 nucleotides: TGCGCCAGCAGCTTGGAGGGGACAGGGAACACTGAAGCTTTCTTT.

The J gene is TRBJ1-2, the V gene TRBV28; TRBD1 matches at 10 bases. Germline assignment: CDR1 MDHEN and CDR2 SYDVKM. This CDR3 has 15 amino acids. V lost 8 bases and J lost 1; bases outside the gene matches: 7. The CDR3 region has the DNA TGTGCCAGCGTCCTCCGGGACAGGGGTAACTATGGCTACACCTTC. Protein product: CASVLRDRGNYGYTF.

The chain recombines TRBV3-1 (or the pseudogene TRBV3-2) with TRBJ2-1; 13 bases match TRBD2. This CDR3 is built from 15 residues. V dropped 4 bases and J dropped 7; count of bases not matched to a gene: 4. Germline-derived CDR1 and CDR2 are LGHDT and YNNKEL (reference sequence). This CDR3 reads CASSPRTSGRNEQFF. The CDR3 nucleotides are TGTGCCAGCAGCCCCCGGACTAGCGGGAGAAATGAGCAGTTCTTC.

The chain carries TRBV7-8 and TRBJ2-1, with 7 bases fitting TRBD2. Germline CDR1 is SGHVS and CDR2 is FQNEAQ. J lost 0 bases, V lost 1 base, and 3 bases had no gene match. The CDR3 is 16 amino acids. CDR3 loop: CASSLDLAASYNEQFF. CDR3 bases: TGTGCCAGCAGCTTAGATCTAGCGGCCTCCTACAATGAGCAGTTCTTC. The whole variable domain, filled in from reference TRBV7-8 and TRBJ2-1, reads GAGVSQSPRYKVAKRGQDVALRCDPISGHVSLFWYQQALGQGPEFLTYFQNEAQLDKSGLPSDRFFAERPEGSVSTLKIQRTQQEDSAVYLCASSLDLAASYNEQFFGPGTRLTVL.

The chain uses TRBV6-5 and TRBJ1-3, with D perhaps TRBD1 (6 bases). The CDR3 runs 12 residues. Germline CDR1 is MNHEY and CDR2 is SVGAGI. Trimming stripped 6 bases from V and 7 bases from J, with 10 bases between. CDR3 sequence reads: CASSNGQNTIYF. CDR3 coding DNA: TGTGCCAGCAGCAACGGACAGAACACCATATATTTT.

This clone was detected only a few times. V and J are TRBV11-3 and TRBJ1-2; D unresolved. The V gene lost 5 bases and the J gene lost 5 bases, with 12 bases spanning the gap. Germline CDR1 SGHNT, CDR2 YENEEA. The CDR3 has 13 amino acids. The chain's CDR3 is CASSHCGQYGYTF. The DNA of the CDR3 is TGTGCCAGCAGCCATTGTGGCCAGTATGGCTACACCTTC.

The V and J genes are TRBV11-3 and TRBJ1-4; 11 nucleotides line up with TRBD1. CDR3 length equals 15 residues. The J segment lost 13 bases and the V segment lost 5 bases, leaving 12 bases of the junction unmatched. CDR1 SGHNT and CDR2 YENEEA come from the germline V gene. The DNA of the CDR3 is TGTGCCAGCAGCCTCACCGGGACAGGGGGTCTTGGACTGTTTTTT. Its translation is CASSLTGTGGLGLFF.

The chain uses TRBV12-3 or TRBV12-4 and TRBJ2-1; possibly TRBD1 for D (6 bases). The CDR3 totals 12 residues. Trimming pared 6 bases from V and 9 bases from J, leaving 12 bases between. The CDR3 is CASRTGTFEQFF. The CDR3 coding sequence is TGTGCCAGCAGAACCGGGACATTTGAGCAGTTCTTC.

The rearrangement joins TRBV6-5 to TRBJ1-6, with 9 nucleotides matching TRBD1. The CDR3 extends over 12 amino acids. The germline gives CDR1 MNHEY, CDR2 SVGAGI. V gave up 10 bases and J gave up 10 bases; unmatched junction bases: 5. The CDR3 DNA sequence: TGTGCCACTACAGGGGGCGACTCACCCCTCCACTTT. It specifies CATTGGDSPLHF.

The genes are TRBV27 and TRBJ2-7; no definite D call. The germline gives CDR1 MNHEY, CDR2 SMNVEV (reference sequence). Trimming left V 5 bases short and J 9 bases short, with 17 bases between. The CDR3 runs 13 residues. CDR3 residues: CASSLRHPAGQYF. CDR3 DNA sequence: TGTGCCAGCAGTCTACGACACCCAGCAGGGCAGTACTTC.

The chain links TRBV20-1 to TRBJ2-3; TRBD2 might be the D (6 bases). The length of the CDR3 is 15 residues. Germline V lookup: CDR1 DFQATT, CDR2 SNEGSKA (reference sequence). V was pared by 3 bases and J by 3 bases, with 16 bases between. CDR3 loop: CSASSVAGPTDTQYF. CDR3 coding DNA: TGCAGTGCTAGTAGCGTCGCGGGACCGACAGATACGCAGTATTTT.

The gene calls are TRBV4-3 and TRBJ2-3; 8 bases line up with TRBD2. Looked up from germline, CDR1 is LGHNA and CDR2 is YSLEER. Germline trimming cut 4 bases from V and 1 base from J; bases unmatched to any gene: 7. The CDR3 consists of 16 residues. The DNA of the CDR3 is TGCGCCAGCAGCCTTGGAGCGGGAGAAGGCACAGATACGCAGTATTTT. Protein: CASSLGAGEGTDTQYF.